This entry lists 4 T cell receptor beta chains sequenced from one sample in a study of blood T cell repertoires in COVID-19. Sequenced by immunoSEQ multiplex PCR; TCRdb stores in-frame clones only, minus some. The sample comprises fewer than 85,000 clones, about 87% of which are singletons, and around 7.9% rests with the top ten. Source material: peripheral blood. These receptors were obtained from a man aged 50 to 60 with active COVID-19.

CDR3 region: CASSPKRGGDEKLFF. The CDR3, as DNA: TGTGCCAGCTCACCAAAGAGGGGGGGAGACGAAAAACTGTTTTTT. The chain combines TRBV18 with TRBJ1-4, with D possibly being TRBD1 (6 bases). From germline, CDR1 is KGHSH and CDR2 LQKENI. This CDR3 has 15 amino acids. Trimming removed 2 bases from V and 8 bases from J, with 15 bases in between.

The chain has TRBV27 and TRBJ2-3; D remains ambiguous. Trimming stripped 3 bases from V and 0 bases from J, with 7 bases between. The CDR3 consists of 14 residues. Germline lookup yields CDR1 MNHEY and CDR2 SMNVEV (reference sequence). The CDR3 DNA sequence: TGTGCCAGCAGTTTGTCTAGGAGCACAGATACGCAGTATTTT. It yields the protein CASSLSRSTDTQYF.

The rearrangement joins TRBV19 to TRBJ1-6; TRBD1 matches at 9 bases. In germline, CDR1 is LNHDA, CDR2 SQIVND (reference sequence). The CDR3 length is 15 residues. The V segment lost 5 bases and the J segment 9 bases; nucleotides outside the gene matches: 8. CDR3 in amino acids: CASSLYRGQGSPLHF. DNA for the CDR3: TGTGCCAGTAGTCTATACAGGGGGCAGGGTTCACCCCTCCACTTT.

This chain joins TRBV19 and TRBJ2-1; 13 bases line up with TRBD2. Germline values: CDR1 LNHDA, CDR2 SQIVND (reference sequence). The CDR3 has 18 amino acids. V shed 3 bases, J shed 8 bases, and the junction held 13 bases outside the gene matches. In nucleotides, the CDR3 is TGTGCCAGTAGTATCCAACCCGGACTAGCGGGAGAGGGGTATGAGCAGTTCTTC. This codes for CASSIQPGLAGEGYEQFF.